The clone carrying this TCR beta chain was seen a handful of times. Its specificity is unknown. The germline V gene encodes CDR1 SGHKS and CDR2 YYEKEE (reference sequence). The length of the CDR3 is 16 residues. Trimming pared 4 bases from V and 1 base from J, leaving 16 bases between. This sample is drawn from a study of human T cells and chemical hapten exposure. Across the study: Per-sample variation in TCR yield stemmed mainly from small pooled library volume differences. Study-wide results and caveats: Expanded TCRs grouped into significantly more large CDR3 similarity clusters than controls produced. Alopecia affected the donors, so their immune response may differ from healthy people's.

Time point denoted: pre-sensitization, week 0. Treatment noted: therapeutic diphenylcyclopropenone sensitization with weekly scalp DPC. TCRdb reprocessed the RACE reads via MiXCR and lists one record per CDR3 protein. The sample shows under 300,000 distinct CDR3 sequences, approximately 7.5% of them seen only once. J is TRBJ2-3 and V is TRBV5-5; either TRBD1 or TRBD2 may supply D (5 bases each). Material: whole blood, obtained in connection with sensitization to the hapten diphenylcyclopropenone (DPC). The sequence was obtained from a man younger than 35 with alopecia areata. Some clones in this sample may be carry-over from other donors' samples. The DNA for the CDR3 is TGTGCCAGCAGCCAGCTGAGGGACCGCCGCACAGATACGCAGTATTTT. It yields the protein CASSQLRDRRTDTQYF. Full variable domain (outside the CDR3, taken from reference TRBV5-5 and TRBJ2-3): DAGVTQSPTHLIKTRGQQVTLRCSPISGHKSVSWYQQVLGQGPQFIFQYYEKEERGRGNFPDRFSARQFPNYSSELNVNALLLGDSALYLCASSQLRDRRTDTQYFGPGTRLTVL.